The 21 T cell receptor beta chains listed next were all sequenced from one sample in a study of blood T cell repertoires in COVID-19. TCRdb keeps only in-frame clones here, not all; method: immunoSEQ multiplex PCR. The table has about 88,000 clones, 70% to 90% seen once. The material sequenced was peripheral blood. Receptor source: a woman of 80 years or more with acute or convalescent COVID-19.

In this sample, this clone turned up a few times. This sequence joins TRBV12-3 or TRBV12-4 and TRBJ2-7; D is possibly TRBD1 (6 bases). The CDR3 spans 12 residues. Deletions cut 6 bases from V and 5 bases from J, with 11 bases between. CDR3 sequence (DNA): TGTGCCAGCAGCACGGACAGAAACGAGCAGTACTTC. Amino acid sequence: CASSTDRNEQYF.

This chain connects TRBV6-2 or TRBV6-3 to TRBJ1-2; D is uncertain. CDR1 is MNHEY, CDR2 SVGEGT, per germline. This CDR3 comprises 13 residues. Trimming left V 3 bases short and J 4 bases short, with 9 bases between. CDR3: CASSYYAGYGYTF. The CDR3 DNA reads TGTGCCAGCAGTTATTACGCCGGCTATGGCTACACCTTC.

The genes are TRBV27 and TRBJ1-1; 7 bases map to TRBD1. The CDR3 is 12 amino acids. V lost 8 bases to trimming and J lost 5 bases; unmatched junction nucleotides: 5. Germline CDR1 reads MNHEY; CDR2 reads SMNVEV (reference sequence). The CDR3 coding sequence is TGTGCCAGCCGACAGGGACCAACTGAAGCTTTCTTT. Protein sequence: CASRQGPTEAFF.

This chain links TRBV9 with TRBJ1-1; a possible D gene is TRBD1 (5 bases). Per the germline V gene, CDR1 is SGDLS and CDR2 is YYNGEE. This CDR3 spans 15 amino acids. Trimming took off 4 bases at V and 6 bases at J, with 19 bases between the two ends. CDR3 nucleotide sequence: TGTGCCAGCAGCAGATCGGGAGTAGGGGAGGCTGAAGCTTTCTTT. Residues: CASSRSGVGEAEAFF.

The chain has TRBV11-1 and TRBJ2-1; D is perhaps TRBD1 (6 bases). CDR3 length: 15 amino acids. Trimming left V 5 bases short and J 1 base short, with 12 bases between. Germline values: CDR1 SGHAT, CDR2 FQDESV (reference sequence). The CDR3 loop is CASSLRGTSYNEQFF. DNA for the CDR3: TGTGCCAGCAGCCTCAGGGGCACGTCCTACAATGAGCAGTTCTTC.

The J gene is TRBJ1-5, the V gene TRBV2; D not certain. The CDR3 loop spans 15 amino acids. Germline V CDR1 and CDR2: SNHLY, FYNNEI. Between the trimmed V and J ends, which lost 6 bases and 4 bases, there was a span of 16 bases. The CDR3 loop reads CASSPWAGGNQPQHF. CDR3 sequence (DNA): TGTGCCAGCAGCCCTTGGGCGGGAGGTAATCAGCCCCAGCATTTT.

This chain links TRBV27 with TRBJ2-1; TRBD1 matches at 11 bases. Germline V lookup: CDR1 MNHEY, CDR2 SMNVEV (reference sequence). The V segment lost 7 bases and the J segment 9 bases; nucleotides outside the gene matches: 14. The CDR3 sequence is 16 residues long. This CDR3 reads CASKGFGTGGSGEQFF. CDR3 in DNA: TGTGCCAGCAAGGGGTTCGGGACAGGGGGTTCGGGTGAGCAGTTCTTC.

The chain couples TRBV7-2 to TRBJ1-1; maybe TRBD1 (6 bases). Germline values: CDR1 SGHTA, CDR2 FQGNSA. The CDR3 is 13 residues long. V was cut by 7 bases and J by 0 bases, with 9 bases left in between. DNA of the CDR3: TGTGCCAGCAAGAGGGGGATGAACACTGAAGCTTTCTTT. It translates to CASKRGMNTEAFF.

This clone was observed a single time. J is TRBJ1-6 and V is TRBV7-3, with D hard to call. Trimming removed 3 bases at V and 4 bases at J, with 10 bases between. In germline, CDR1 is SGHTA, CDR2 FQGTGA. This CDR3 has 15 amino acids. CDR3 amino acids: CASSLETGYNSPLHF. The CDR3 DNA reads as TGTGCCAGCAGCTTGGAGACGGGTTATAATTCACCCCTCCACTTT.

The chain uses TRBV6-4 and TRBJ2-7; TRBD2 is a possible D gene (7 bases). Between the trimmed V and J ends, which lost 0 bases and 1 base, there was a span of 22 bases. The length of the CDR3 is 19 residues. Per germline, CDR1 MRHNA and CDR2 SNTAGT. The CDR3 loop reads CASSDSRGGGGCPSYEQYF. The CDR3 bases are TGTGCCAGCAGTGACTCTAGGGGAGGCGGGGGCTGTCCTTCCTACGAGCAGTACTTC.

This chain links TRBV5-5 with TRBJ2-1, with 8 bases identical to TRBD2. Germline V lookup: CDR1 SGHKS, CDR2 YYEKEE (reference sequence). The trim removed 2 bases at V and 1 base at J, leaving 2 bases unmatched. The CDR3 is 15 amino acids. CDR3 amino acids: CASSFVAGSYNEQFF. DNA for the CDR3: TGTGCCAGCAGCTTCGTAGCGGGATCCTACAATGAGCAGTTCTTC.

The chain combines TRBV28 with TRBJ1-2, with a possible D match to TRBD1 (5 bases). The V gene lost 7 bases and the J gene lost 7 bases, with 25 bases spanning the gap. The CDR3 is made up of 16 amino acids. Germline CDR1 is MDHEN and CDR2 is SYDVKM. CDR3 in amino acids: CASTIGGAAPGVGYTF. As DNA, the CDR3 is TGTGCCAGCACCATCGGAGGGGCAGCACCTGGGGTTGGCTACACCTTC.

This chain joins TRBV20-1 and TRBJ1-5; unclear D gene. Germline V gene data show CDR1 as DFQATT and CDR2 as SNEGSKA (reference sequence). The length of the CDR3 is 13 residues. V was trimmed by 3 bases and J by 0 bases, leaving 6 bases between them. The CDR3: CSASTDSNQPQHF. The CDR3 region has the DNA TGCAGTGCTAGTACAGATAGCAATCAGCCCCAGCATTTT.

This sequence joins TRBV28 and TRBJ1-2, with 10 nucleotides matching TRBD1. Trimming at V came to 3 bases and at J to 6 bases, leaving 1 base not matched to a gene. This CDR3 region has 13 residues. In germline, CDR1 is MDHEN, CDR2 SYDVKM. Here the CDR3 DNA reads TGTGCCAGCAGTTTTGACAGGGGGCATGGCTACACCTTC. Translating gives CASSFDRGHGYTF.

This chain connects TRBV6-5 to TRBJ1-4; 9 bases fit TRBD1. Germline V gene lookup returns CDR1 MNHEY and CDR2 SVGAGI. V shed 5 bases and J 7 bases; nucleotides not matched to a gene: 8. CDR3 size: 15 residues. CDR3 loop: CASSPTGGSSEKLFF. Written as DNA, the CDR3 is TGTGCCAGCAGTCCAACAGGGGGCTCAAGTGAAAAACTGTTTTTT.

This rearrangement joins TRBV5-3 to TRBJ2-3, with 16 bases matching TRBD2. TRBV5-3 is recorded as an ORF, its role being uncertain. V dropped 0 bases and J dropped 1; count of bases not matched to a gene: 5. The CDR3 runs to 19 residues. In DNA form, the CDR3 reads TGTGCCAGAAGCTTGGAGGGGACTAGCGGGAGGGCTTGCACAGATACGCAGTATTTT. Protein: CARSLEGTSGRACTDTQYF.

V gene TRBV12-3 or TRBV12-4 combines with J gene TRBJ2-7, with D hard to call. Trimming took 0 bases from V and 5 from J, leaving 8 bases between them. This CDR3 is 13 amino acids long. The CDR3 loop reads CASSLAETDEQYF. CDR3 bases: TGTGCCAGCAGTTTAGCGGAGACCGACGAGCAGTACTTC.

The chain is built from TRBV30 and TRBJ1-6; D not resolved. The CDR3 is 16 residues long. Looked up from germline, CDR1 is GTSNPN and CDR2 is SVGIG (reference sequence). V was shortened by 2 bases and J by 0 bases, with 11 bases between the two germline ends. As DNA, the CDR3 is TGTGCCTGGAGTCCCGAGGCGAGCTCCTATAATTCACCCCTCCACTTT. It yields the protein CAWSPEASSYNSPLHF.

CDR3 in amino acids: CASSHRDRGSSSYNEQFF. CDR3 coding DNA: TGTGCCAGCAGCCATCGGGACAGGGGATCGAGCTCCTACAATGAGCAGTTCTTC. The chain links TRBV11-2 to TRBJ2-1, with TRBD1 matching over 10 bases. Germline loops: CDR1 SGHAT, CDR2 FQNNGV. Trimming at V came to 5 bases and at J to 0 bases, leaving 10 bases not matched to a gene. CDR3 length: 18 amino acids.

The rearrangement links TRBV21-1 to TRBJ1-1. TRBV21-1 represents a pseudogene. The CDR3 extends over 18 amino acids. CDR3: CASSNPADRTDLNTEAFF. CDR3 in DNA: TGTGCCAGCAGCAATCCAGCGGATAGGACGGATTTGAACACTGAAGCTTTCTTT.

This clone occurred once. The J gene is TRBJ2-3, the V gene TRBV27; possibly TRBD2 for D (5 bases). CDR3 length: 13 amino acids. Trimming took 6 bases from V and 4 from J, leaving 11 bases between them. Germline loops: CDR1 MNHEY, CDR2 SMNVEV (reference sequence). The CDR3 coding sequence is TGTGCCAGCAGCCCAACTAGGGCAGATACGCAGTATTTT. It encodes CASSPTRADTQYF.